This entry lists 24 T cell receptor beta chains sequenced from one sample in a study of beta chain features in type 1 diabetes (dated 2018 in TCRdb). The study at large found these results: In all four CD4+ subsets, TCRB CDR3 length was moderately but significantly shorter in type 1 diabetes patients.

Which antigens these TCRs recognize remains unknown. The library came from the immunoSEQ multiplex PCR assay. The High Capacity cDNA Reverse Transcription Kit was used to reverse transcribe all of the isolated RNA, meaning that expressed TCRB transcripts were what got sequenced. Sourced from immuneACCESS, this table was stored by TCRdb with only in-frame sequences that have V and J called. A share of the clones is absent; for the studies checked, an unresolved V gene accounts for under half, and the remainder has no known explanation. Present in this sample are a few hundred thousand clones, about 15% of which were seen just once. Of the sample, almost 0.02% is held by the ten largest clones. Sequencing was carried out using naive CD4+ T cells from blood. The cell subset or site label on this specimen signifies: true naive CD4+ T cells. The receptors derive from a man between 25 and 39 years old with type 1 diabetes.

V is TRBV13 and J is TRBJ1-4; 8 bases fit TRBD1. V lost 5 bases and J lost 4; bases outside the gene matches: 6. Germline V lookup: CDR1 PRHDT, CDR2 FYEKMQ (reference sequence). This CDR3 has 15 amino acids. The CDR3 DNA reads TGTGCCAGCAGCACGGGACAGGTTTATAATGAAAAACTGTTTTTT. Translated: CASSTGQVYNEKLFF.

The V gene is TRBV19, the J gene TRBJ1-2; possible D gene TRBD1, 6 bases. Germline V gene data show CDR1 as LNHDA and CDR2 as SQIVND (reference sequence). The germline V and J ends were trimmed by 3 bases and 8 bases, with 19 bases remaining between them. The CDR3 length is 15 residues. The CDR3 sequence: CASSMAIQGVKGYTF. DNA of the CDR3: TGTGCCAGTAGTATGGCCATACAGGGTGTTAAGGGCTACACCTTC.

This clone was picked up a small number of times. The CDR3 loop reads CSARIDIHPNTGELFF. The CDR3 DNA reads TGCAGCGCCCGAATCGACATCCACCCGAACACCGGGGAGCTGTTTTTT. The chain joins TRBV29-1 to TRBJ2-2; no firm D call. Germline CDR1 is SQVTM and CDR2 is ANQGSEA. Trimming took 7 bases from V and 0 from J, leaving 18 bases between them. This CDR3 has 16 residues.

This clone turned up a few times. This chain connects TRBV19 to TRBJ1-2; D call uncertain. Germline V gene data show CDR1 as LNHDA and CDR2 as SQIVND (reference sequence). Between the trimmed V and J ends, which lost 9 bases and 0 bases, there was a span of 8 bases. This CDR3 has 12 amino acids. This CDR3 reads CASRAPNYGYTF. As DNA, the CDR3 is TGTGCCAGCCGAGCTCCTAACTATGGCTACACCTTC. Looking up the rest from reference TRBV19 and TRBJ1-2 gives the full variable domain: DGGITQSPKYLFRKEGQNVTLSCEQNLNHDAMYWYRQDPGQGLRLIYYSQIVNDFQKGDIAEGYSVSREKKESFPLTVTSAQKNPTAFYLCASRAPNYGYTFGSGTRLTVV.

V and J are TRBV23-1 and TRBJ2-5, with a possible D match to TRBD1 (6 bases). TRBV23-1 is recorded as an ORF, its role being uncertain. The CDR3 length is 19 residues. The V end was cut by 0 bases, the J end by 0 bases, with 20 bases between. The CDR3 DNA reads TGCGCCAGCAGTCAATCCTTAATAATGGGACATAGGGACCAAGAGACCCAGTACTTC. This sequence encodes CASSQSLIMGHRDQETQYF.

This clone appeared a few times. The chain employs TRBV30 and TRBJ2-5; 7 bases fit TRBD1. Trimming took 5 bases from V and 7 from J; bases not matched to a gene: 10. The CDR3 has 13 amino acids. From germline, CDR1 is GTSNPN and CDR2 SVGIG (reference sequence). CDR3 nucleotide sequence: TGTGCCTGGGGGACGCAGGGGGTTGGGACCCAGTACTTC. Translation: CAWGTQGVGTQYF.

The chain links TRBV4-2 to TRBJ1-2; 8 bases line up with TRBD1. The CDR3 is 14 amino acids. Germline-derived CDR1 and CDR2 are LGHNA and YNFKEQ. Unmatched junction bases numbered 3, after V lost 3 bases and J lost 3 bases. CDR3 sequence (DNA): TGTGCCAGCAGCCAGACAGGGGAAGACTATGGCTACACCTTC. Protein sequence: CASSQTGEDYGYTF.

This sequence joins TRBV4-2 and TRBJ2-5; 8 nucleotides match TRBD2. Germline values: CDR1 LGHNA, CDR2 YNFKEQ. Germline trimming cut 6 bases from V and 3 bases from J; bases unmatched to any gene: 6. The CDR3 contains 14 residues. CDR3 in DNA: TGTGCCAGCAGTCATGCGGGAGGCGAAGAGACCCAGTACTTC. It yields the protein CASSHAGGEETQYF.

The chain combines TRBV30 with TRBJ2-1; possibly TRBD2 for D (6 bases). V dropped 3 bases and J dropped 0 bases, with 15 bases sitting between them. The CDR3 sequence is 16 residues long. The germline V gene has CDR1 GTSNPN and CDR2 SVGIG (reference sequence). The CDR3 protein is CAWSEGGSLSYNEQFF. CDR3 coding DNA: TGTGCCTGGAGCGAGGGAGGATCACTCTCCTACAATGAGCAGTTCTTC.

This clone was seen a few times. This sequence joins TRBV29-1 and TRBJ2-7; possibly TRBD1 for D (5 bases). CDR1 is SQVTM and CDR2 is ANQGSEA in the germline V gene. Trimming took 6 bases from V and 0 from J, leaving 18 bases between them. The CDR3 totals 15 residues. The CDR3 region is CSVKGEDPSSYEQYF. For the CDR3, the DNA is TGCAGCGTAAAAGGGGAAGACCCAAGCTCCTACGAGCAGTACTTC.

This clone was seen a few times. The rearrangement joins TRBV2 to TRBJ2-7; tentatively, D is TRBD1 (5 bases). The CDR3 loop spans 14 amino acids. Per germline, CDR1 SNHLY and CDR2 FYNNEI. Between the trimmed V and J ends, which lost 5 bases and 3 bases, there was a span of 14 bases. The DNA of the CDR3 is TGTGCCAGCAGTCAGGGCAGGGAATACTACGAGCAGTACTTC. This codes for CASSQGREYYEQYF.

The V and J genes are TRBV7-6 and TRBJ1-1; D perhaps matches TRBD1 (6 bases). The CDR3 totals 13 residues. Trimming left V 4 bases short and J 4 bases short, with 10 bases between. CDR1 and CDR2 (germline): SGHVS, FNYEAQ. CDR3 sequence: CASSSQGFTEAFF. CDR3 DNA sequence: TGTGCCAGCAGCTCCCAGGGGTTCACTGAAGCTTTCTTT. Using reference TRBV7-6 and TRBJ1-1 for the parts outside the CDR3, the full variable domain is GAGVSQSPRYKVTKRGQDVALRCDPISGHVSLYWYRQALGQGPEFLTYFNYEAQQDKSGLPNDRFSAERPEGSISTLTIQRTEQRDSAMYRCASSSQGFTEAFFGQGTRLTVV.

A few counts support this clone. V gene TRBV6-5 combines with J gene TRBJ2-3; a weak D match, TRBD1 (5 bases). Trimming left V 6 bases short and J 1 base short, with 8 bases between. Germline lookup yields CDR1 MNHEY and CDR2 SVGAGI. The CDR3 is 13 residues long. CDR3 coding DNA: TGTGCCAGCAGGTCACAGGGCACAGATACGCAGTATTTT. Translation: CASRSQGTDTQYF.

The chain couples TRBV29-1 to TRBJ1-2, with D hard to call. The CDR3 covers 13 residues. Germline V lookup: CDR1 SQVTM, CDR2 ANQGSEA. With 1 base removed from V and 8 bases from J, the gap between germline ends came to 14 bases. CDR3 nucleotide sequence: TGCAGCGTTGAAGGAAACCAGGTTGGCGGCTACACCTTC. Encoded protein: CSVEGNQVGGYTF.

This clone was counted between two and nine times. The rearrangement links TRBV2 to TRBJ1-2; TRBD1 is a possible D gene (6 bases). Germline V gene data show CDR1 as SNHLY and CDR2 as FYNNEI. V shed 5 bases and J shed 4 bases, with 14 bases lying between them. The CDR3 spans 14 residues. The chain's CDR3 is CASSQGTLPYGYTF. Here the CDR3 DNA reads TGTGCCAGCAGTCAGGGGACCCTGCCCTATGGCTACACCTTC.

CDR3 region: CASSPQGGRNNQPQHF. In DNA, the CDR3 is TGTGCCAGCAGTCCCCAGGGGGGACGGAACAATCAGCCCCAGCATTTT. The rearrangement joins TRBV2 to TRBJ1-5, with TRBD1 matching 7 bases. Germline V gene sequence: CDR1 SNHLY, CDR2 FYNNEI. This CDR3 is built from 16 residues. With 5 bases clipped from V and 3 bases from J, the junction kept 10 bases outside the gene matches.

This clone was seen more than once but under ten times. The chain uses TRBV6-6 and TRBJ1-1; D gene uncertain. The germline V gene has CDR1 MNHNY and CDR2 SVGAGI (reference sequence). This CDR3 region has 12 residues. The germline V and J ends were trimmed by 5 bases and 1 base, with 5 bases remaining between them. The CDR3 nucleotides read TGTGCCAGCAGTCACACGAACACTGAAGCTTTCTTT. It is translated as CASSHTNTEAFF.

V usage is TRBV7-2 and J usage is TRBJ2-3; TRBD2 agrees at 8 bases. Trimming cost V 1 base and J 1 base; bases outside gene matches: 7. CDR3 size: 17 residues. Germline V gives CDR1 SGHTA, CDR2 FQGNSA. CDR3: CASSLGLAGSGTDTQYF. In DNA form, the CDR3 reads TGTGCCAGCAGCTTAGGCCTAGCGGGCTCTGGCACAGATACGCAGTATTTT.

V gene TRBV6-1 combines with J gene TRBJ2-1; maybe TRBD1 (6 bases). CDR1 is MNHNS, CDR2 SASEGT, per germline. The V and J ends lost 5 bases and 3 bases respectively, with 14 bases between them. The CDR3 has 15 residues. The CDR3 spells CASSLGGQSYNEQFF. In DNA form, the CDR3 reads TGTGCCAGCAGTTTGGGTGGACAGAGCTACAATGAGCAGTTCTTC.

The chain carries TRBV15 and TRBJ2-7; TRBD1 aligns across 7 bases. Germline CDR1 is LNHNV and CDR2 is YYDKDF (reference sequence). Unmatched junction bases numbered 6, after V lost 1 base and J lost 3 bases. The CDR3 is 15 amino acids. DNA for the CDR3: TGTGCCACCAGCAGAGTTGGGACAGAGAACTACGAGCAGTACTTC. Its translation: CATSRVGTENYEQYF. Using reference TRBV15 and TRBJ2-7 for the parts outside the CDR3, the full variable domain is DAMVIQNPRYQVTQFGKPVTLSCSQTLNHNVMYWYQQKSSQAPKLLFHYYDKDFNNEADTPDNFQSRRPNTSFCFLDIRSPGLGDTAMYLCATSRVGTENYEQYFGPGTRLTVT.

The chain carries TRBV7-9 and TRBJ2-7; D might be TRBD1 (6 bases). With 1 base removed from V and 2 bases from J, the gap between germline ends came to 12 bases. The CDR3 is 15 amino acids. In germline, CDR1 is SEHNR, CDR2 FQNEAQ (reference sequence). The CDR3 sequence is CASSLEGVGPYEQYF. CDR3 sequence (DNA): TGTGCCAGCAGCTTAGAGGGGGTTGGCCCCTACGAGCAGTACTTC.

This clone was picked up one time. Within the sample, other DNA sequences also encode this same CDR3. The chain is built from TRBV6-5 and TRBJ2-3, with TRBD2 identical over 7 bases. V lost 8 bases, J lost 1 base, and 0 bases stayed unmatched. The CDR3 runs 12 residues. The germline V gene encodes CDR1 MNHEY and CDR2 SVGAGI. The CDR3 nucleotides read TGTGCCAGCGGGAGGGGCACAGATACGCAGTATTTT. Encoded protein: CASGRGTDTQYF.

The V call is TRBV2, the J call TRBJ2-2; possible D gene TRBD1, 6 bases. Trimming cost V 7 bases and J 1 base, with 16 bases left between them. The CDR3 covers 16 residues. The germline CDR1 and CDR2 sequences are SNHLY and FYNNEI. CDR3 in amino acids: CASNEQGDRNTGELFF. The CDR3 nucleotides are TGTGCCAGCAACGAACAGGGAGATCGGAACACCGGGGAGCTGTTTTTT.

The chain couples TRBV6-5 to TRBJ2-7, with D maybe TRBD1 (6 bases). With 0 bases removed from V and 1 base from J, the gap between germline ends came to 13 bases. Germline V gene sequence: CDR1 MNHEY, CDR2 SVGAGI. CDR3 size: 16 residues. In DNA form, the CDR3 reads TGTGCCAGCAGTTACTCGTACGACAGGTCATCCTACGAGCAGTACTTC. Protein product: CASSYSYDRSSYEQYF.